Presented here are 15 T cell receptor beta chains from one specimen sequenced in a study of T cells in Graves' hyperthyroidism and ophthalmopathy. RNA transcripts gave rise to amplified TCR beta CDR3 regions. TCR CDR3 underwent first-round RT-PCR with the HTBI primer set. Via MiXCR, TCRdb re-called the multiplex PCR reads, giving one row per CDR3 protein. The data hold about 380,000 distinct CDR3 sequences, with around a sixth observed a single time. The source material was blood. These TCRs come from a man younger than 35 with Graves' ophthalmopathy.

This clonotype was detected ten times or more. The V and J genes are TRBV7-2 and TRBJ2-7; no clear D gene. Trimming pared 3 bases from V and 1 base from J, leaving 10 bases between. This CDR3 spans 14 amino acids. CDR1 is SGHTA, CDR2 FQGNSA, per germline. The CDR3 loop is CASSFLTESYEQYF. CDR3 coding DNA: TGTGCCAGCAGCTTCCTGACGGAGTCCTACGAGCAGTACTTC.

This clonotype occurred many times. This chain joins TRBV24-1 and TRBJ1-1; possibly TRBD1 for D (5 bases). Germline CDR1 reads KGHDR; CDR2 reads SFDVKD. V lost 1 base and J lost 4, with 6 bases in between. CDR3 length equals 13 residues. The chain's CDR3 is CATSDFGGTEAFF. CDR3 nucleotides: TGTGCCACCAGTGATTTTGGGGGCACTGAAGCTTTCTTT.

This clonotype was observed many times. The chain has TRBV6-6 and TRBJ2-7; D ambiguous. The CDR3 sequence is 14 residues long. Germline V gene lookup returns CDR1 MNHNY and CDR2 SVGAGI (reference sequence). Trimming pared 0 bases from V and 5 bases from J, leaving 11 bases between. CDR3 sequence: CASSYSRQDDEQYF. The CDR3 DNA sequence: TGTGCCAGCAGTTACTCGAGGCAGGACGACGAGCAGTACTTC.

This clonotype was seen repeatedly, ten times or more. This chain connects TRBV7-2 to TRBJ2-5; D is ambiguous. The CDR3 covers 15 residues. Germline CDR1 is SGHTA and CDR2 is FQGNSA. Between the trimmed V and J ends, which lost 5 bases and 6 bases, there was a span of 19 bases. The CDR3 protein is CASSLERWPVQTQYF. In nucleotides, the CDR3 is TGTGCCAGCAGCCTAGAGCGTTGGCCCGTACAGACCCAGTACTTC.

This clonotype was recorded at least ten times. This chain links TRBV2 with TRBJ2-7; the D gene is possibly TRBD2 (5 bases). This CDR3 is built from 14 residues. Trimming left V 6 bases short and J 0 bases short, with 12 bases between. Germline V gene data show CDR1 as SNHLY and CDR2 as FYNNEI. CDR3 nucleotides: TGTGCCAGCAGACCCCGAGGGAGCTCCTACGAGCAGTACTTC. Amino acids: CASRPRGSSYEQYF.

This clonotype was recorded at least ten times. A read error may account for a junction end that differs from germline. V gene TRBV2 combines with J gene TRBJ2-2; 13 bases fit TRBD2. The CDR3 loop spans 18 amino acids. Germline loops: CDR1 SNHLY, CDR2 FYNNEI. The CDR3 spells CASTEGTSGVLLTGELFF. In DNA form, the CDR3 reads TGTGCCAGCACTGAAGGGACTAGCGGGGTGTTGTTGACCGGGGAGCTGTTTTTT.

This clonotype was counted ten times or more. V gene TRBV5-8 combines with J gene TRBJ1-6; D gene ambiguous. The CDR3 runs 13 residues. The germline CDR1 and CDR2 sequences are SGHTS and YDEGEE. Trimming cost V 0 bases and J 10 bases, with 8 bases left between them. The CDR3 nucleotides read TGTGCCAGCAGCTTGGACAGACAATCACCCCTCCACTTT. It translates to CASSLDRQSPLHF.

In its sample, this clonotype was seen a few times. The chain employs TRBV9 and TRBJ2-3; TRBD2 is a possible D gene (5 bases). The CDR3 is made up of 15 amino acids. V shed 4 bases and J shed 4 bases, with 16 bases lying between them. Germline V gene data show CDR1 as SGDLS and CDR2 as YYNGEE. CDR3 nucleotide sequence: TGTGCCAGCAGCTCAGCTGGGAATAGCGCAGATACGCAGTATTTT. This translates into CASSSAGNSADTQYF.

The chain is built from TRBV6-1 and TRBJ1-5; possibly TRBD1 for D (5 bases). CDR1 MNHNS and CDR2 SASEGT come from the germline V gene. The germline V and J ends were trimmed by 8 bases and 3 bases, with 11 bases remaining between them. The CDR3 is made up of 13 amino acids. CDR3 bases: TGTGCCAGCCGGGACGCCTCCAATCAGCCCCAGCATTTT. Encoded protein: CASRDASNQPQHF.

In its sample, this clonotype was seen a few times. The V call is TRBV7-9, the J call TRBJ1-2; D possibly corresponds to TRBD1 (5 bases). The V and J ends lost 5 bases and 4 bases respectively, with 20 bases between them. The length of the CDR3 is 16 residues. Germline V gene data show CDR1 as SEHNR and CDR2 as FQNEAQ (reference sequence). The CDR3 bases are TGTGCCAGCAGCCCGGGACCGACCACAGTAATCTATGGCTACACCTTC. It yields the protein CASSPGPTTVIYGYTF.

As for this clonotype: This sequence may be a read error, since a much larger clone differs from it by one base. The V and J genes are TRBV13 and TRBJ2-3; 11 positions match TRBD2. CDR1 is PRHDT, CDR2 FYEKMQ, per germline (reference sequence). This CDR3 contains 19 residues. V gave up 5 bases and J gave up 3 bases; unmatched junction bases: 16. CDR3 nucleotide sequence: TGTGCCAGCAGCCCTAACCTGGGACTAGCGGAGGGTACAACAGATACGCAGTATTTT. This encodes CASSPNLGLAEGTTDTQYF.

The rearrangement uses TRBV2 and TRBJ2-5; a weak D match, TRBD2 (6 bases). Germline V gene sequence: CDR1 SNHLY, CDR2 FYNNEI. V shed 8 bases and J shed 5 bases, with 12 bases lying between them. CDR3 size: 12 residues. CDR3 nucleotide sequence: TGTGCCAGCCGGGGAAGCGGGGAGACCCAGTACTTC. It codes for CASRGSGETQYF.

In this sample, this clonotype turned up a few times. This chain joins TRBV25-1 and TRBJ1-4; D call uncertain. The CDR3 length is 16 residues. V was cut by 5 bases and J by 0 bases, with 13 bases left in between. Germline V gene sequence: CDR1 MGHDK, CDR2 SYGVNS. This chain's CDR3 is CASSRWDPATNEKLFF. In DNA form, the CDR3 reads TGTGCCAGCAGTAGGTGGGATCCTGCAACTAATGAAAAACTGTTTTTT.

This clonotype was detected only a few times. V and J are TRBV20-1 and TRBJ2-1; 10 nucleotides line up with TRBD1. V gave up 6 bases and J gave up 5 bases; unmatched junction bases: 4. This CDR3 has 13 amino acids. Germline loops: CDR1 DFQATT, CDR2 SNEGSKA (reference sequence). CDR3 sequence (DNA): TGCAGTGCAGGACAGGGGGGCCACAATGAGCAGTTCTTC. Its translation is CSAGQGGHNEQFF.

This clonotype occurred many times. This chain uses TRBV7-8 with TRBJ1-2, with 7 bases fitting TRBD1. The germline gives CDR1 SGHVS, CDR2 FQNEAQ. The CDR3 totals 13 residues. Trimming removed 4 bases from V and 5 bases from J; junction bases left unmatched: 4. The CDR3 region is CASSSGQLYGYTF. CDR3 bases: TGTGCCAGCAGCTCGGGACAGTTATATGGCTACACCTTC.